The rows below give T cell receptor beta chains drawn from one sample of a study of blood T cell repertoires in COVID-19. Data came from immunoSEQ multiplex PCR; TCRdb stores just in-frame clones and leaves some out. The sample yields 90,000 to 120,000 clones, approximately 90% seen once. The specimen was peripheral blood. Source of these receptors: a woman in her 30s with acute or convalescent COVID-19. The CDR3 runs from the conserved cysteine through the conserved F or W. The D gene is left open where the match is weak. A row's size may be missing; if present it is once, few, many or a size class.

>TRBJ2-2|NA|TRBV7-9|NA
TGTGCCAGCAGCTTCCTCCCCGGGGAGCTGTTTTTT
CASSFLPGELFF
>TRBJ1-5|NA|TRBV2|once
TGTGCCAGCAGTTCCGGACAGAATCAGCCCCAGCATTTT
CASSSGQNQPQHF
>TRBJ1-2|NA|TRBV7-9|NA
TGTGCCAGCAGCGAACTGGGGAGCTATGGCTACACCTTC
CASSELGSYGYTF
>TRBJ2-4|TRBD1|TRBV7-9|NA
TGTGCCAGCAGCTTAGGGGACAGGCTAGCCAAAAACATTCAGTACTTC
CASSLGDRLAKNIQYF
>TRBJ2-2|NA|TRBV7-6|NA
TGTGCCAGCAGCTTAGATACCCTGGCCACCGGGGAGCTGTTTTTT
CASSLDTLATGELFF
>TRBJ2-7|TRBD1|TRBV10-2|NA
TGCGCCAGCAGTGAGGCACGGACAGGGGTCGGTTCCTACGAGCAGTACTTC
CASSEARTGVGSYEQYF
>TRBJ2-1|TRBD1|TRBV10-3|NA
TGTGCCATCAGTGAGTGGGTAGAGTCCCGGTCCGGGACAGCTGACAATGAGCAGTTCTTC
CAISEWVESRSGTADNEQFF
>TRBJ1-3|TRBD1|TRBV28|NA
TGTGCCTCGGGGGGACAGGTGGGGGGAAACACCATATATTTT
CASGGQVGGNTIYF
>TRBJ2-7|NA|TRBV27|NA
TGTGCCAGCAGTGCAATGGGACTCTTCTCCTACGAGCAGTACTTC
CASSAMGLFSYEQYF
>TRBJ1-6|TRBD1|TRBV6-2/TRBV6-3|NA
TGTGCCAGCAGTTACGAAACACAGGGGAAGACACCCTCCTATAATTCACCCCTCCACTTT
CASSYETQGKTPSYNSPLHF
>TRBJ1-2|NA|TRBV12-3/TRBV12-4|NA
TGTGCCAGCACCAACAGTAACTATGGCTACACCTTC
CASTNSNYGYTF
>TRBJ2-3|TRBD2|TRBV10-3|NA
TGTGCCATCAGTGACAACCTAGCGGACGGTCCAGATACGCAGTATTTT
CAISDNLADGPDTQYF
>TRBJ2-3|TRBD2|TRBV28|NA
TGTGCCAGCAGTCAAATTTTAGCGGGTTCCGGGGGGGATACGCAGTATTTT
CASSQILAGSGGDTQYF
>TRBJ1-1|NA|TRBV12-3/TRBV12-4|NA
TGTGCCAGCAGTTTTTCCGACAAGGAAGCTTTCTTT
CASSFSDKEAFF
>TRBJ2-1|NA|TRBV28|once
TGTGCCAGCACACAGGGCCATGAGCAGTTCTTC
CASTQGHEQFF
>TRBJ1-2|NA|TRBV7-9|NA
TGTGCCAGCAGCTTGGGGATGCCGGGACTAACGGTTGGTGGCTACACCTTC
CASSLGMPGLTVGGYTF
>TRBJ1-1|TRBD1|TRBV4-2|NA
TGTGCCAGCAGCCATGCCTTGACAGGGGAGCGTATGAACACTGAAGCTTTCTTT
CASSHALTGERMNTEAFF
>TRBJ1-2|NA|TRBV7-8|NA
TGTGCCGGCGCTAGCGGGGGAAAGGATGGCTACACCTTC
CAGASGGKDGYTF
>TRBJ2-7|TRBD2|TRBV4-3|NA
TGCGCCAGCAGCCAAGGGACTAGCGGGTACTCCTACGAGCAGTACTTC
CASSQGTSGYSYEQYF
>TRBJ2-2|TRBD1|TRBV3-1/TRBV3-2|NA
TGTGCCAGCAGCTCAGGGGGCCGACTCACCGGGGAGCTGTTTTTT
CASSSGGRLTGELFF
>TRBJ1-2|NA|TRBV21-1|NA
TGTGCCAGCAGCACTAGGACAGGGAACTATGGCTACACCTTC
CASSTRTGNYGYTF
>TRBJ2-1|TRBD2|TRBV9|once
TGTGCCAGCAGCGTAGCCCCTAGCGGTGTTTACAATGAGCAGTTCTTC
CASSVAPSGVYNEQFF
>TRBJ2-7|TRBD1|TRBV28|NA
TGTGCCAGCAGCAAGCCCGGACAGGGGGTATACGAGCAGTACTTC
CASSKPGQGVYEQYF
>TRBJ2-7|TRBD2|TRBV11-2|NA
TGTGCCAGCAGCGCCGCGTGGGGAGGGCAATACGAGCAGTACTTC
CASSAAWGGQYEQYF
>TRBJ1-1|NA|TRBV4-3|NA
TGCGCCAGCAGCCAAGATAATTACGCGGAAGCTTTCTTT
CASSQDNYAEAFF
>TRBJ2-2|NA|TRBV18|once
TGTGCCAGCTCATCGTCCGGGGAGCTGTTTTTT
CASSSSGELFF
>TRBJ2-5|TRBD1|TRBV3-1/TRBV3-2|NA
TGTGCCAGCAGCCAAGGACAGGGTCAGCAAGAGACCCAGTACTTC
CASSQGQGQQETQYF
>TRBJ2-5|NA|TRBV2|few
TGTGCCTGCAGTCGGGGGTTTCAAGAGACCCAGTACTTC
CACSRGFQETQYF
>TRBJ1-2|NA|TRBV7-9|NA
TGTGCCAGCAGCTCTCACAGGGCCTCCGGGGGCTACACCTTC
CASSSHRASGGYTF
>TRBJ1-2|NA|TRBV5-4|few
TGTGCTAGCGGGGTGTGGGGGGACTATGGCTACACCTTC
CASGVWGDYGYTF
>TRBJ1-3|TRBD1|TRBV10-3|once
TGTGCCATCAGTGGGGACAGGCTCTCTGGAAACACCATATATTTT
CAISGDRLSGNTIYF
>TRBJ2-6|NA|TRBV5-8|NA
TGTGCCAGCAGCTTGGCCCGCTCTGGGGCCAACGTCCTGACTTTC
CASSLARSGANVLTF
>TRBJ2-1|TRBD1|TRBV24-1|NA
TGTGCCACCAGAGGGACAGGCAAAAGCTCCTACAATGAGCAGTTCTTC
CATRGTGKSSYNEQFF
>TRBJ1-1|NA|TRBV19|once
TGTGCCAGTAGTATAGGAGGTATAGCTTTCTTT
CASSIGGIAFF
>TRBJ1-4|NA|TRBV10-3|NA
TGTGCCATCAGTGAGTCGTGGGACAAGAATGAAAAACTGTTTTTT
CAISESWDKNEKLFF
>TRBJ2-2|TRBD1|TRBV28|NA
TGTGCCAGCAGCCGAGGGACAGGGGGCACCGGGGAGCTGTTTTTT
CASSRGTGGTGELFF
>TRBJ2-1|NA|TRBV9|NA
TGTGCCAGCAGCGTAGAGAGACTCCCGAGCTCCTACAATGAGCAGTTCTTC
CASSVERLPSSYNEQFF
>TRBJ2-1|TRBD2|TRBV5-1|few
TGCGCCAGCACCCCTAGCGGGACTACCTACAATGAGCAGTTCTTC
CASTPSGTTYNEQFF
>TRBJ1-2|TRBD1|TRBV6-1|NA
TGTGCCAGCATTCCGGGACAGGGGGGACACTATGGCTACACCTTC
CASIPGQGGHYGYTF
>TRBJ2-7|NA|TRBV5-1|NA
TGCGCCAGCATGGGGACTCCCGACTACGAGCAGTACTTC
CASMGTPDYEQYF
>TRBJ1-4|NA|TRBV30|once
TGTGCCTGGACTCAAGGTGCAGGGGAGAATGAAAAACTGTTTTTT
CAWTQGAGENEKLFF
>TRBJ2-5|TRBD1|TRBV19|NA
TGTGCCAGTAGTATAGATCCCTACAGGGGTCAAGAGACCCAGTACTTC
CASSIDPYRGQETQYF
>TRBJ2-1|TRBD2|TRBV15|NA
TGTGCCACCAGCGGACAAAAAAGACTAGCGGGAGGTACTTATGAGCAGTTCTTC
CATSGQKRLAGGTYEQFF
>TRBJ2-1|NA|TRBV4-3|NA
TGCGCCAGCAGCCAAGAGGTCAGCAATGAGCAGTTCTTC
CASSQEVSNEQFF
>TRBJ2-3|TRBD2|TRBV25-1|NA
TGTGCCAGCACGTGGACTAGCGGGGGAAGCACAGATACGCAGTATTTT
CASTWTSGGSTDTQYF
>TRBJ2-1|TRBD1|TRBV5-4|NA
TGTGCCAGCAGCTTGGATAGGGGGCGATACAATGAGCAGTTCTTC
CASSLDRGRYNEQFF
>TRBJ1-1|NA|TRBV18|NA
TGTGCCAGCTCACCCACAGGGAGTGGTGACACTGAAGCTTTCTTT
CASSPTGSGDTEAFF
>TRBJ1-3|TRBD1|TRBV11-2|NA
TGTGCCAGCAGCTTATTCCCCCAGGGGGCGTCTGGAAACACCATATATTTT
CASSLFPQGASGNTIYF
>TRBJ1-4|TRBD1|TRBV7-9|NA
TGTGCCAGCAGCTTTATACAGGGGGAGACTAATGAAAAACTGTTTTTT
CASSFIQGETNEKLFF
>TRBJ2-7|NA|TRBV7-2|NA
TGTGCCAGCAGCTTAACAGCAGGGCGGGGCTACGAGCAGTACTTC
CASSLTAGRGYEQYF
>TRBJ1-1|NA|TRBV12-3/TRBV12-4|NA
TGTGCCAGCAGCAGCAGGGGTCCCACTGAAGCTTTCTTT
CASSSRGPTEAFF
>TRBJ2-2|NA|TRBV7-9|NA
TGTGCCAGCAGCCCCCCCGGGGGGCGCCGGACCGGGGAGCTGTTTTTT
CASSPPGGRRTGELFF
>TRBJ1-2|TRBD1|TRBV4-1|NA
TGCGCCAGCAGCCCCCGGGACAGTGCTAACTATGGCTACACCTTC
CASSPRDSANYGYTF
>TRBJ1-6|NA|TRBV6-6|NA
TGTGCCAGCAGGGGAACAGGCGGATCACCCCTCCACTTT
CASRGTGGSPLHF
>TRBJ1-6|NA|TRBV25-1|few
TGTGCCAGCAGGCGGGGGACGGATTCACCCCTCCACTTT
CASRRGTDSPLHF